The 11 T cell receptor beta chains below were found in one sample sequenced in a study of post-analysis software for immune sequencing data. Broader study findings: About five TRBV segments were more frequent in patients than controls; TRBV5-6, TRBV5-1 and TRBV20-1 belonged to this group.

The antigens these receptors bind are not known. cDNA libraries for TCR beta contained unique molecular identifiers. In TCRdb, the PCR reads were re-called with MiXCR into one record per CDR3 protein. The profile covers about 770,000 distinct CDR3 sequences, with about half appearing a single time and over 4.5% taken by the ten largest. The sample taken for sequencing was blood. The receptors shown here come from a girl aged 5 to 17 with multiple sclerosis.

This chain joins TRBV15 and TRBJ2-7, with 10 bases identical to TRBD2. The DNA end lines up better with TRBJ2-5; the J call may be wrong. This CDR3 contains 21 residues. CDR1 is LNHNV, CDR2 YYDKDF, per germline (reference sequence). The CDR3 is CATSRDPGTAPTSGYQETQYF. CDR3 DNA sequence: TGTGCCACCAGCAGAGATCCCGGGACAGCACCGACTAGCGGGTACCAAGAGACCCAGTACTTC.

This chain links TRBV12-3 or TRBV12-4 with TRBJ2-4; D possibly corresponds to TRBD2 (7 bases). V lost 2 bases, J lost 0 bases, and 11 bases lay in between. The CDR3 sequence is 16 residues long. CDR3 nucleotides: TGTGCCAGCAGTTTACTGGGGGGGCTAGCCAAAAACATTCAGTACTTC. It specifies CASSLLGGLAKNIQYF.

This clonotype was picked up a small number of times. This chain uses TRBV11-2 with TRBJ2-1; D gene uncertain. Trimming shortened V by 3 bases and J by 6 bases, and 12 bases separated the two germline ends. The CDR3 runs to 14 residues. CDR1 SGHAT and CDR2 FQNNGV come from the germline V gene. CDR3 nucleotides: TGTGCCAGCAGCTTTCGGGCCATTTCCAATGAGCAGTTCTTC. Residues: CASSFRAISNEQFF.

This clonotype was observed a handful of times. The gene calls are TRBV7-2 and TRBJ2-7; D uncertain. Trimming pared 6 bases from V and 0 bases from J, leaving 9 bases between. This CDR3 spans 13 amino acids. Germline loops: CDR1 SGHTA, CDR2 FQGNSA. Here the CDR3 DNA reads TGTGCCAGCAGACTAACGAGCTCCTACGAGCAGTACTTC. Its protein product is CASRLTSSYEQYF.

This chain connects TRBV7-9 to TRBJ2-1; D assignment may be TRBD1 or TRBD2 (5 bases each). V lost 5 bases and J 4 bases, leaving 18 bases between the germline ends. This CDR3 spans 16 amino acids. CDR1 SEHNR and CDR2 FQNEAQ come from the germline V gene (reference sequence). This CDR3 is CASSPASGHLYNEQFF. CDR3 DNA sequence: TGTGCCAGCAGCCCCGCGAGCGGACATTTATACAATGAGCAGTTCTTC. The full variable domain, in which reference TRBV7-9 and TRBJ2-1 provide the parts outside the CDR3, is DTGVSQNPRHKITKRGQNVTFRCDPISEHNRLYWYRQTLGQGPEFLTYFQNEAQLEKSRLLSDRFSAERPKGSFSTLEIQRTEQGDSAMYLCASSPASGHLYNEQFFGPGTRLTVL.

This clonotype was picked up a small number of times. The V gene is TRBV29-1, the J gene TRBJ2-1, with 9 bases that match TRBD2. The CDR3 is made up of 15 amino acids. In germline, CDR1 is SQVTM, CDR2 ANQGSEA. The trim removed 6 bases at V and 4 bases at J, leaving 10 bases unmatched. The chain's CDR3 is CSVPTVAGEYNEQFF. For the CDR3, the DNA is TGCAGCGTCCCCACGGTAGCGGGAGAGTACAATGAGCAGTTCTTC.

V is TRBV4-1 and J is TRBJ2-1; tentatively, D is TRBD2 (5 bases). V was cut by 0 bases and J by 10 bases, with 13 bases left in between. Per germline, CDR1 MGHRA and CDR2 YSYEKL. The CDR3 length is 14 residues. For the CDR3, the DNA is TGCGCCAGCAGCCAAGAGAGGGTACTTCTGGAGCAGTTCTTC. Translating it yields CASSQERVLLEQFF.

The genes are TRBV9 and TRBJ1-1; TRBD1 matches at 7 bases. V shed 0 bases, J shed 4 bases, and the junction held 12 bases outside the gene matches. CDR3 size: 17 residues. Per germline, CDR1 SGDLS and CDR2 YYNGEE. For the CDR3, the DNA is TGTGCCAGCAGCGTAGGGGACAGAATTTTGGGGACCACTGAAGCTTTCTTT. It is translated as CASSVGDRILGTTEAFF. Variable domain in full (rest from reference TRBV9 and TRBJ1-1): DSGVTQTPKHLITATGQRVTLRCSPRSGDLSVYWYQQSLDQGLQFLIQYYNGEERAKGNILERFSAQQFPDLHSELNLSSLELGDSALYFCASSVGDRILGTTEAFFGQGTRLTVV.

Worth noting for this clonotype: Sequence at one end of the junction differs from germline and may be a read error. The chain links TRBV20-1 to TRBJ2-1; D is perhaps TRBD2 (5 bases). Germline V lookup: CDR1 DFQATT, CDR2 SNEGSKA (reference sequence). This CDR3 spans 12 amino acids. The CDR3 nucleotides read TGCAGTGCTAGCCGAGGGTTCAATGGGCAGTTCTTC. Encoded protein: CSASRGFNGQFF.

The V and J genes are TRBV28 and TRBJ2-1; D is possibly TRBD2 (5 bases). Germline V gene sequence: CDR1 MDHEN, CDR2 SYDVKM. The germline V and J ends were trimmed by 6 bases and 7 bases, with 16 bases remaining between them. The CDR3 totals 14 residues. The CDR3 sequence is CASRPGLGRNEQFF. CDR3 nucleotide sequence: TGTGCCAGCAGACCCGGACTGGGAAGGAATGAGCAGTTCTTC.

The chain employs TRBV7-9 and TRBJ1-2; a weak D match, TRBD1 (6 bases). Germline-derived CDR1 and CDR2 are SEHNR and FQNEAQ (reference sequence). The V and J ends lost 5 bases and 8 bases respectively, with 12 bases between them. The CDR3 length is 12 residues. CDR3 loop: CASSPQGRGYTF. DNA of the CDR3: TGTGCCAGCAGCCCCCAGGGGCGCGGCTACACCTTC.